The clone carrying this TCR beta chain has only a few counts. The antigen is unknown. Single viable CD3+CD4+CD8-CD45RO+ cells were sorted as the memory CD4+ T cells. Clones were sequenced by immunoSEQ multiplex PCR, and TCRdb holds only the in-frame ones, with some missing. The top ten hold about 0.64% of the sample, which has about 50,000 clones, about 73% seen once. The CDR3 totals 14 residues. Trimming left V 2 bases short and J 2 bases short, with 7 bases between. CDR1 and CDR2 (germline): MNHNY, SVGAGI (reference sequence). The source of the sample is a study of memory CD4+ T cells and cytomegalovirus serostatus. Study conclusions and caveats: Median bootstrapped AUC for CMV status was roughly 0.95 originally, about 0.9 US-trained. Suggested: most of the CMV-linked TCR signature lies in CD4+ memory cells.

The receptor comes from an adult in good health and CMV-seronegative. Material for sequencing was memory CD4+ T cells from blood. The V gene is TRBV6-6, the J gene TRBJ2-1; the D is unclear. The CDR3 coding sequence is TGTGCCAGCAGTTACGAAGGGACCTACAATGAGCAGTTCTTC. Translating gives CASSYEGTYNEQFF.